Shown below are 6 T cell receptor beta chains from a single sample sequenced in a study of T cells in Graves' hyperthyroidism and ophthalmopathy (dated by TCRdb to between 2019 and 2020). The library was obtained by multiplex PCR. The instrument was an Illumina HiSeq 2000. The TCR beta CDR3 regions were amplified from the RNA transcripts. The first round of RT-PCR for the TCR CDR3 was performed with the HTBI primer set and the Qiagen OneStep RT-PCR kit. TCRdb trimmed public reads at Q25 via fastp, called clones via MiXCR and kept in-frame beta chains. One record per CDR3 amino acid sequence lists the most common genes and DNA. In all, the sample holds about 560,000 distinct CDR3 sequences, and around 13% of those were seen once. The ten largest clones take up approximately 14% of the sample. The sample was blood. The receptors originated from a woman in her forties with Graves' hyperthyroidism.

On this clonotype: A much larger clone lies one base from this, so it may be a read error. The chain employs TRBV20-1 and TRBJ2-5; 9 bases match TRBD1. With V trimmed by 6 bases and J by 1 base, 12 bases remained unmatched. Germline V gene lookup returns CDR1 DFQATT and CDR2 SNEGSKA (reference sequence). The CDR3 consists of 16 residues. CDR3 loop: CSARGQGYGGQETQYF. In DNA, the CDR3 is TGCAGTGCCCGGGGACAGGGCTATGGGGGCCAAGAGACCCAGTACTTC.

This clonotype was picked up a small number of times. The chain joins TRBV20-1 to TRBJ2-3; 10 positions match TRBD2. The CDR3 consists of 17 residues. The germline V gene has CDR1 DFQATT and CDR2 SNEGSKA (reference sequence). With V trimmed by 2 bases and J by 2 bases, 10 bases remained unmatched. CDR3 sequence reads: CSARTRTSGTTTDTQYF. The CDR3 DNA follows: TGCAGTGCTAGAACCCGAACTAGCGGGACTACCACAGATACGCAGTATTTT.

The CDR3 reads CASSLGDRAPFF. The DNA for the CDR3 is TGTGCCAGCAGCTTAGGTGACAGGGCGCCTTTCTTT. This chain links TRBV7-9 with TRBJ1-1; 7 nucleotides agree with TRBD1. Trimming removed 1 base from V and 12 bases from J; junction bases left unmatched: 5. CDR3 size: 12 residues. Germline V gene sequence: CDR1 SEHNR, CDR2 FQNEAQ (reference sequence).

This clonotype came up many times. The J gene is TRBJ2-7, the V gene TRBV28, with 12 bases aligning to TRBD2. V lost 6 bases and J lost 7; bases outside the gene matches: 13. The germline gives CDR1 MDHEN, CDR2 SYDVKM. CDR3 length: 16 amino acids. In DNA form, the CDR3 reads TGTGCCAGCAGACCACCCGGACTAGCGGGACTCGGGGAGCAGTACTTC. It encodes CASRPPGLAGLGEQYF.

There are many counts of this clonotype. The chain uses TRBV12-3 or TRBV12-4 and TRBJ2-1; the D gene could be TRBD1 or TRBD2 (6 bases each). This CDR3 has 15 amino acids. Trimming pared 11 bases from V and 2 bases from J, leaving 19 bases between. In nucleotides, the CDR3 is TGTGCCTCCTTGGGGGGCGCGAGGGCCTACAATGAGCAGTTCTTC. Residues: CASLGGARAYNEQFF.

This clonotype showed up many times. This chain connects TRBV5-1 to TRBJ2-3, with D hard to call. V was clipped by 0 bases and J by 1 base, with 9 bases between them. Germline V gives CDR1 SGHRS, CDR2 YFSETQ. The CDR3 loop spans 15 amino acids. The CDR3 region is CASSLVGPGTDTQYF. For the CDR3, the DNA is TGCGCCAGCAGCTTGGTAGGGCCCGGCACAGATACGCAGTATTTT.